A single sample gave rise to the 21 T cell receptor beta chains below, sequenced in a study of T cell repertoires in cytomegalovirus infection. TCRdb reprocessed the reads with MiXCR, giving one entry per CDR3 protein. The repertoire consists of about 600,000 distinct CDR3 sequences, with approximately 24% occurring once and the leading ten covering roughly 8%. Sequenced sample: CD8+ T cells from PBMCs. The receptors were sampled from a human donor in good health (CMV status not recorded). Some clones in this sample may be carry-over from other donors' samples.

The rearrangement uses TRBV7-9 and TRBJ2-7; 9 nucleotides align to TRBD2. Germline-derived CDR1 and CDR2 are SEHNR and FQNEAQ (reference sequence). After removal of 5 bases from V and 6 bases from J, the junction contained 8 bases not matched to a gene. The CDR3 totals 14 residues. The CDR3 nucleotides are TGTGCCAGCAGCAATAAGCGGGGGGTCGGCGAGCAGTACTTC. This sequence encodes CASSNKRGVGEQYF.

This clonotype was seen repeatedly, ten times or more. The gene calls are TRBV28 and TRBJ2-5, with 8 bases that match TRBD1. The CDR3 is 15 amino acids. V was clipped by 3 bases and J by 5 bases; unmatched bases: 8. Germline CDR1 reads MDHEN; CDR2 reads SYDVKM. The CDR3 coding sequence is TGTGCCAGCAGTTTCTATGGGACAGGAGACGAGACCCAGTACTTC. This encodes CASSFYGTGDETQYF.

The rearrangement uses TRBV5-5 and TRBJ2-2; perhaps TRBD1 as D (6 bases). Trimming removed 4 bases at V and 6 bases at J, with 13 bases between. The CDR3 contains 14 residues. In germline, CDR1 is SGHKS, CDR2 YYEKEE (reference sequence). The CDR3 sequence is CASSPGAGSGELFF. As DNA, the CDR3 is TGTGCCAGCAGCCCAGGGGCAGGGTCCGGGGAGCTGTTTTTT.

The chain recombines TRBV10-2 with TRBJ2-6; 7 bases line up with TRBD1. The V gene end was trimmed by 3 bases and the J gene end by 3 bases; junction bases not matched to a gene: 5. Germline CDR1 is WSHSY and CDR2 is SAAADI. The CDR3 has 16 amino acids. The CDR3 reads CASSEGGASGANVLTF. CDR3 DNA: TGCGCCAGCAGTGAAGGGGGCGCGAGTGGGGCCAACGTCCTGACTTTC.

The gene calls are TRBV15 and TRBJ2-5; 10 bases fit TRBD2. Per germline, CDR1 LNHNV and CDR2 YYDKDF (reference sequence). V gave up 0 bases and J gave up 3 bases; unmatched junction bases: 10. The CDR3 covers 18 residues. CDR3 amino acids: CATSRDPLAGADEETQYF. Written as DNA, the CDR3 is TGTGCCACCAGCAGAGATCCGCTAGCGGGGGCGGACGAAGAGACCCAGTACTTC.

This rearrangement joins TRBV7-9 to TRBJ2-3; no clear D. Germline V gene sequence: CDR1 SEHNR, CDR2 FQNEAQ (reference sequence). The CDR3 is 13 amino acids. Trimming took 4 bases from V and 9 from J, leaving 14 bases between them. CDR3 sequence (DNA): TGTGCCAGCAGCTCAGTAAGAGGACGCACGCAGTATTTT. This translates into CASSSVRGRTQYF.

This clonotype was seen only a few times. The J gene is TRBJ1-1, the V gene TRBV4-2; maybe TRBD1 (6 bases). Germline V gives CDR1 LGHNA, CDR2 YNFKEQ. The CDR3 runs to 17 residues. V lost 0 bases and J lost 3, with 17 bases in between. As DNA, the CDR3 is TGTGCCAGCAGCCAAGACCCGATCGGGGGCTTCTACACTGAAGCTTTCTTT. Encoded protein: CASSQDPIGGFYTEAFF.

The chain combines TRBV20-1 with TRBJ2-5; D is perhaps TRBD2 (6 bases). The V and J ends lost 3 bases and 4 bases respectively, with 12 bases between them. The CDR3 sequence is 13 residues long. Germline CDR1 is DFQATT and CDR2 is SNEGSKA (reference sequence). CDR3 region: CSASGGAGETQYF. CDR3 nucleotide sequence: TGCAGTGCTAGTGGAGGGGCCGGAGAGACCCAGTACTTC.

The chain uses TRBV29-1 and TRBJ2-6; D may be TRBD1 (5 bases). Trimming took off 5 bases at V and 10 bases at J, with 15 bases between the two ends. This CDR3 is 13 amino acids long. The germline CDR1 and CDR2 sequences are SQVTM and ANQGSEA. The CDR3 region has the DNA TGCAGCGTTCCCTTGGGGCAGGCAAACGTCCTGACTTTC. Its protein product is CSVPLGQANVLTF.

This clonotype was seen at least ten times. The chain carries TRBV19 and TRBJ1-5; no firm D call. The CDR3 runs to 14 residues. Per germline, CDR1 LNHDA and CDR2 SQIVND (reference sequence). The V gene lost 5 bases and the J gene lost 0 bases, with 8 bases spanning the gap. The CDR3 DNA reads TGTGCCAGTAGTGTTCAAGATAGCAATCAGCCCCAGCATTTT. It yields the protein CASSVQDSNQPQHF.

The rearrangement uses TRBV7-8 and TRBJ2-3; D is possibly TRBD1 (7 bases). The V end was cut by 5 bases, the J end by 3 bases, with 18 bases between. The CDR3 has 16 amino acids. The germline V gene has CDR1 SGHVS and CDR2 FQNEAQ. The CDR3 sequence: CASSPVPGGSTDTQYF. The CDR3 DNA reads TGTGCCAGCAGCCCCGTGCCAGGGGGGTCGACAGATACGCAGTATTTT.

About this clonotype itself: Mismatch with germline at one junction end may stem from a read error. The chain combines TRBV11-3 with TRBJ2-3; possible D gene TRBD1, 6 bases. Germline lookup yields CDR1 SGHNT and CDR2 YENEEA. This CDR3 contains 14 residues. The CDR3 DNA reads as TGTGCCAACAGCGCCGGGACATCCACAGATACGCAGTATTTT. It encodes CANSAGTSTDTQYF.

This clonotype was recorded many times. The chain combines TRBV7-8 with TRBJ2-1; 7 bases agree with TRBD1. Germline CDR1 and CDR2: SGHVS and FQNEAQ. This CDR3 contains 17 residues. With V trimmed by 3 bases and J by 0 bases, 8 bases remained unmatched. The CDR3 DNA follows: TGTGCCAGCAGCTTTCCTACAGGGGAAGGCTCCTACAATGAGCAGTTCTTC. The encoded protein is CASSFPTGEGSYNEQFF. The complete variable domain, with remaining parts taken from reference TRBV7-8 and TRBJ2-1, reads GAGVSQSPRYKVAKRGQDVALRCDPISGHVSLFWYQQALGQGPEFLTYFQNEAQLDKSGLPSDRFFAERPEGSVSTLKIQRTQQEDSAVYLCASSFPTGEGSYNEQFFGPGTRLTVL.

This clonotype was counted many times. The V call is TRBV28, the J call TRBJ2-2; D possibly corresponds to TRBD2 (6 bases). Trimming cost V 5 bases and J 7 bases, with 8 bases left between them. The CDR3 has 12 amino acids. Germline loops: CDR1 MDHEN, CDR2 SYDVKM. The CDR3 region is CASSHGGGELFF. CDR3 DNA sequence: TGTGCCAGCAGTCACGGGGGCGGGGAGCTGTTTTTT. The full variable domain, its missing parts supplied by reference TRBV28 and TRBJ2-2, is DVKVTQSSRYLVKRTGEKVFLECVQDMDHENMFWYRQDPGLGLRLIYFSYDVKMKEKGDIPEGYSVSREKKERFSLILESASTNQTSMYLCASSHGGGELFFGEGSRLTVL.

About this clonotype itself: Just one base apart from a much larger clone, this may be a read error. Given the absence of the conserved phenylalanine or tryptophan at the CDR3 end, a read error is likely. The chain has TRBV12-5 and TRBJ1-1; D gene ambiguous. CDR1 and CDR2 (germline): LGHNT, FRNRAP. The CDR3 has 15 amino acids. The V and J ends lost 2 bases and 5 bases respectively, with 15 bases between them. This CDR3 is CASGLTVGGLTEAFL. The DNA for the CDR3 is TGTGCTAGTGGTTTGACAGTAGGTGGATTGACTGAAGCTTTCCTT.

The chain recombines TRBV7-9 with TRBJ2-7; 10 bases align to TRBD2. J lost 2 bases, V lost 5 bases, and 9 bases had no gene match. CDR1 SEHNR and CDR2 FQNEAQ come from the germline V gene (reference sequence). The length of the CDR3 is 16 residues. CDR3 in amino acids: CASSPDLAGVPYEQYV. The CDR3 DNA follows: TGTGCCAGCAGCCCGGACCTAGCGGGGGTACCCTACGAGCAGTACGTC.

Turning to this clonotype: A read error may explain this, as a much larger clone is one base away. The chain is built from TRBV28 and TRBJ2-3; D uncertain. V lost 7 bases to trimming and J lost 1 base, with 18 bases between them. This CDR3 has 16 amino acids. Germline V CDR1 and CDR2: MDHEN, SYDVKM. The DNA for the CDR3 is TGTGCCAGCAATTTCCTGGCGAAAAGCGGCACAGATACGCAGTATTTT. It encodes CASNFLAKSGTDTQYF.

V and J are TRBV29-1 and TRBJ1-1, with TRBD1 identical over 7 bases. CDR1 is SQVTM and CDR2 is ANQGSEA in the germline V gene. The junction had 4 bases not matched to a gene; V was cut back by 3 bases and J by 3 bases. The CDR3 runs 13 residues. CDR3 region: CSVDGTAYTEAFF. In DNA form, the CDR3 reads TGCAGCGTTGATGGGACAGCGTACACTGAAGCTTTCTTT. Complete variable domain (other parts from reference TRBV29-1 and TRBJ1-1): SAVISQKPSRDICQRGTSLTIQCQVDSQVTMMFWYRQQPGQSLTLIATANQGSEATYESGFVIDKFPISRPNLTFSTLTVSNMSPEDSSIYLCSVDGTAYTEAFFGQGTRLTVV.

The table lists this clonotype with many counts. The rearrangement links TRBV7-9 to TRBJ1-1; D remains unclear. Looked up from germline, CDR1 is SEHNR and CDR2 is FQNEAQ (reference sequence). The CDR3 is 13 amino acids. The germline V and J ends were trimmed by 2 bases and 7 bases, with 11 bases remaining between them. DNA of the CDR3: TGTGCCAGCAGCTTAAGCGATTTTGATGAAGCTTTCTTT. Its translation is CASSLSDFDEAFF.

The rearrangement uses TRBV15 and TRBJ1-5; no firm D call. Germline assignment: CDR1 LNHNV and CDR2 YYDKDF (reference sequence). V dropped 0 bases and J dropped 7 bases, with 7 bases sitting between them. The CDR3 totals 13 residues. The DNA for the CDR3 is TGTGCCACCAGCAGAGATCGGGCCCAGCCCCAGCATTTT. It codes for CATSRDRAQPQHF. Combining the CDR3 with reference TRBV15 and TRBJ1-5 gives the whole variable domain DAMVIQNPRYQVTQFGKPVTLSCSQTLNHNVMYWYQQKSSQAPKLLFHYYDKDFNNEADTPDNFQSRRPNTSFCFLDIRSPGLGDTAMYLCATSRDRAQPQHFGDGTRLSIL.

The gene calls are TRBV28 and TRBJ1-1, with D unclear. The CDR3 is 17 amino acids. V was pared by 2 bases and J by 3 bases, with 19 bases between. Looked up from germline, CDR1 is MDHEN and CDR2 is SYDVKM. In DNA, the CDR3 is TGTGCCAGCAGTTTAAGAACATGGGTGGTGTCATACACTGAAGCTTTCTTT. It yields the protein CASSLRTWVVSYTEAFF.